Sequencing of this TCR beta chain was carried out in a study of graft-versus-host responses after intestinal transplantation (dated by TCRdb to the early 2020s). Describing the broader study: The transplants that recipients received were multivisceral, liver-intestinal, or isolated intestinal. Anti-thymocyte globulin induction was given to all recipients, followed by maintenance tacrolimus and steroids for around three years. After intestinal transplantation, graft-versus-host and host-versus-graft alloreactive T cell clones in the graft, circulation and bone marrow were tracked using bulk TCR-beta CDR3 sequencing. Alloreactive clones were identified by sequencing pre-transplant mixed lymphocyte reaction products and comparing these products with unstimulated pre-transplant donor and recipient T cells. Of the roughly 25 intestinal transplant recipients enrolled in the cohort, one of whom was a retransplant, a few patients without pretransplant specimens were excluded. A peak of at least 4% donor T cells among recipient peripheral blood mononuclear cells was the definition used for donor T cell macrochimerism. Rather than being sequenced by the commercial service, samples from a few later patients were sequenced in-house on an Illumina MiSeq and processed with MiXCR. Study-wide conclusions, independent of this receptor: High GvH to HvG T cell clonal ratios were observed in the allografts of patients with donor T cell macrochimerism. Conclusions were limited by the relatively low number and heterogeneity of intestinal transplant patients. GvH clones were detected in recipient bone marrow, and some appeared earlier in ileal mucosa or blood, consistent with an intestinal mucosal origin. Early after transplant, declines in HvG clones were associated with peak levels of circulating GvH clones.

With regard to this clone: It has no known antigen specificity. Within one base of it there is no much larger clone, and no base qualities were kept.

Between the V and J ends, shortened by 8 bases and 10 bases respectively, the junction contains 23 bases. Based on the germline V gene, the CDR1 and CDR2 sequences are SNHLY and FYNNEI. The CDR3 runs 14 residues from the cysteine to the phenylalanine. The CDR3 DNA has 42 bases and is translated from base 1. The library relied on the immunoSEQ multiplex PCR assay. For most patients, genomic DNA was isolated with the Qiagen DNeasy Blood and Tissue Kit and sent frozen to Adaptive Biotechnologies for TCR sequencing. High-throughput TCR-beta CDR3 sequencing of genomic DNA from most patients was performed by Adaptive Biotechnologies. The paper's processing steps were these. TCR sequencing data were retrieved from Adaptive's ImmunoSEQ software for more than 15 patients, whereas a few other patients were processed with MiXCR and VDJtools. To correct CD4 versus CD8 sorting errors, any sequence found in both subsets at a frequency ratio below 5:1 was removed. CDR3 nucleotide sequences shared between donor and recipient were removed because the origin of such sequences could not be assigned. To be classed as alloreactive, a clone needed at least 2-fold expansion over unstimulated cells and a minimum CFSE-low frequency of 0.002% (template counts) or 0.001% (read counts). Mappable clones were those detected in sequenced pre-transplant spleen, lymph node, or MLR CFSE-low populations of the donor or recipient. Cumulative frequency of alloreactive clones was calculated as a percentage of all sequences weighted by copy number. Held by TCRdb, this immuneACCESS table contains in-frame sequences only and omits some clones. Under half of the omission traces to an unresolved V gene where checked; the cause of the rest is unknown. Clone size and the V and J calls come from that table; the DNA yielded D and trimming. Here the sample has roughly 100,000 clones; about nine tenths occur a single time. The ten most abundant clones make up roughly 0.2% of the sample.

This specimen's time point label, interpreted: cells obtained before transplantation from donor or recipient. CD3+CD4+ and CD3+CD8+ populations were FACS-sorted from unstimulated pre-transplant donor and recipient cells taken from spleen or lymph nodes. Here the chain combines TRBV2 and TRBJ1-1; the D gene is perhaps TRBD1, on 6 matching bases. The TCR sequence derives from a human donor who was the organ donor for an intestinal transplant. The sequenced sample was unstimulated CD4+ T cells sorted from spleen or lymph node cells, obtained before transplant. The DNA sequence follows: TGTGCCAGCTTACGAGAGGGGAGGGGGGTTTTAGCTTTCTTT. Translated, this is CASLREGRGVLAFF.